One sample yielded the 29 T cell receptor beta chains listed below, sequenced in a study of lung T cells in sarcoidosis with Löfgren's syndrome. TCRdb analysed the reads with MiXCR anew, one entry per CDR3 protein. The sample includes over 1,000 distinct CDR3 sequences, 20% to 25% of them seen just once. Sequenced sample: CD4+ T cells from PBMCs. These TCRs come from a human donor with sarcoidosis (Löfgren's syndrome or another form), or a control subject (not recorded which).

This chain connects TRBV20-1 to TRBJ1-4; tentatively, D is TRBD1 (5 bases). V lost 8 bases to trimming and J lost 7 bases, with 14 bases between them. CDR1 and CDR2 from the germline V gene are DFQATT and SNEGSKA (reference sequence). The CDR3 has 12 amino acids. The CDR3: CSTSQGSEKLFF. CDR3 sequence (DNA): TGCAGTACCAGCCAGGGATCTGAAAAACTGTTTTTT.

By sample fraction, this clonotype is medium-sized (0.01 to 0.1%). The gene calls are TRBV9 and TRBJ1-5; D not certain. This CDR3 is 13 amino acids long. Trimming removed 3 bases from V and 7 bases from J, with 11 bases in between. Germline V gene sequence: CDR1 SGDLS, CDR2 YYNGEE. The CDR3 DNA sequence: TGTGCCAGCAGCGCAGACCCGTCGCAGCCCCAGCATTTT. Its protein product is CASSADPSQPQHF.

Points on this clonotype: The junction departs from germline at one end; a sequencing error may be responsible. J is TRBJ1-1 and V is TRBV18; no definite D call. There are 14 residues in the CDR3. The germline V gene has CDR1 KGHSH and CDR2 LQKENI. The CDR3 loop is CASPPIQTNTEAFF. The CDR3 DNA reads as TGTGCCAGCCCACCCATACAGACGAACACCGAAGCTTTCTTT.

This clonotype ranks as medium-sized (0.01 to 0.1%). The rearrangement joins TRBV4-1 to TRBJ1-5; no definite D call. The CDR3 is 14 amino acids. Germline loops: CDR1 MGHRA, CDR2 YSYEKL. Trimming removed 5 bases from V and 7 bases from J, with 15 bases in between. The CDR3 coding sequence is TGCGCCAGCAGCGAGGTGTCCCGAGGGCAGCCCCAGCATTTT. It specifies CASSEVSRGQPQHF.

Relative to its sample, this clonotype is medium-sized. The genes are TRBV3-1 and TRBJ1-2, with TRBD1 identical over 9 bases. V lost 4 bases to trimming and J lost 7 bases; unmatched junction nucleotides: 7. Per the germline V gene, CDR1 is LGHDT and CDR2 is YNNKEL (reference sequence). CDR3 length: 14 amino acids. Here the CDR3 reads CASSRGQGTSGYTF. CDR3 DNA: TGTGCCAGCAGCCGCGGACAGGGGACGAGTGGCTACACCTTC.

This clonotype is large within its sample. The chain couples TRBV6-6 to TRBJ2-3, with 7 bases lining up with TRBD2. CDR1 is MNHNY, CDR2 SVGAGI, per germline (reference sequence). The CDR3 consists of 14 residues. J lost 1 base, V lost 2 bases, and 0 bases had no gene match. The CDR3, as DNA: TGTGCCAGCAGTTACCGGGGGGGCACAGATACGCAGTATTTT. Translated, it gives CASSYRGGTDTQYF.

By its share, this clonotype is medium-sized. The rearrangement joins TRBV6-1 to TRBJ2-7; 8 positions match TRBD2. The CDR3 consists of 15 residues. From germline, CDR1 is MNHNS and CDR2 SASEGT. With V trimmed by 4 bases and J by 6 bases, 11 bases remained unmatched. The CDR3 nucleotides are TGTGCCAGCAGTGGTTTGGGACTAGTAGGTCGCGAGCAGTACTTC. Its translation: CASSGLGLVGREQYF.

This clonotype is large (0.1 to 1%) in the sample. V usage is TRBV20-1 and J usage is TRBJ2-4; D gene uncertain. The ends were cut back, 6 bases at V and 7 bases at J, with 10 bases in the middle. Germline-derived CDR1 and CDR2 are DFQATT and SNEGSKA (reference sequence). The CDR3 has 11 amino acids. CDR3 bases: TGCAGTGCGGTACCTAGGAACATTCAGTACTTC. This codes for CSAVPRNIQYF.

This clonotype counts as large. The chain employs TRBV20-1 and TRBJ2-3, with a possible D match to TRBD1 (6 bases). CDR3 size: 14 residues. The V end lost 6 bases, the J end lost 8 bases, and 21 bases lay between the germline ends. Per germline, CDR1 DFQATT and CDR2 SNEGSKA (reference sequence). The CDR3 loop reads CSALDSAGVGTQYF. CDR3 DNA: TGCAGTGCCCTGGACAGTGCCGGTGTTGGTACGCAGTATTTT.

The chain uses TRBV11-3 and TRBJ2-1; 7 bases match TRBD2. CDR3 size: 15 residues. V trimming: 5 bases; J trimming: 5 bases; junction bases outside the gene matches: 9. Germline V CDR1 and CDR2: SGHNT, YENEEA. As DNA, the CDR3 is TGTGCCAGCAGCCGGAGTGTCGGGGGGAACAATGAGCAGTTCTTC. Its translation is CASSRSVGGNNEQFF.

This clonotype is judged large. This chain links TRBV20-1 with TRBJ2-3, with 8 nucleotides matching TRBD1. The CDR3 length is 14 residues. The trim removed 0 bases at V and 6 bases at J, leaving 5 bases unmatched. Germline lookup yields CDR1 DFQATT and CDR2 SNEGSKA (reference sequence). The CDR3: CSAREGQVDDTQYF. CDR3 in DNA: TGCAGTGCTAGAGAGGGACAGGTAGACGATACGCAGTATTTT.

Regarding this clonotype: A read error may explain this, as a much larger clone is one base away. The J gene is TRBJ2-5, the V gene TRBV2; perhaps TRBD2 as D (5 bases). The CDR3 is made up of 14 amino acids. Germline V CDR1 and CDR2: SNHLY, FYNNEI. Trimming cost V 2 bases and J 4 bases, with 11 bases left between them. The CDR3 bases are TGTGCCAGCAGTGAAATGGAGGTTGGAGAGACCCAGTACTTC. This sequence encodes CASSEMEVGETQYF.

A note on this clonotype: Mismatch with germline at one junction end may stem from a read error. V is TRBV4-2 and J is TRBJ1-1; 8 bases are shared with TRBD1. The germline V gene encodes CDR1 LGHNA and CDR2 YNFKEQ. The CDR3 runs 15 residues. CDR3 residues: CASSLQGAWNTEASF. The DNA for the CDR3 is TGTGCCAGCAGCCTTCAGGGGGCGTGGAACACTGAAGCTTCCTTT.

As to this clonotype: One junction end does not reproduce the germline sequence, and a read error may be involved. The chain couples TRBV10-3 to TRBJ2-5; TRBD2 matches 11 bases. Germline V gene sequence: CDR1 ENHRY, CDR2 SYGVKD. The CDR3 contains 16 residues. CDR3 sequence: CAISANSGRAQETRYF. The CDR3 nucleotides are TGTGCCATCAGCGCCAATAGCGGGAGGGCCCAAGAGACCCGGTACTTC.

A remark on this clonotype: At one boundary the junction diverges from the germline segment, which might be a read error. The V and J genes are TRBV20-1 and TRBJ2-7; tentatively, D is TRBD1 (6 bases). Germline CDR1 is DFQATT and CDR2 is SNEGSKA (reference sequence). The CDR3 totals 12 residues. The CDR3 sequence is CSARPRGYERYF. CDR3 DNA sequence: TGCAGTGCCAGACCCAGGGGCTACGAGCGGTACTTC.

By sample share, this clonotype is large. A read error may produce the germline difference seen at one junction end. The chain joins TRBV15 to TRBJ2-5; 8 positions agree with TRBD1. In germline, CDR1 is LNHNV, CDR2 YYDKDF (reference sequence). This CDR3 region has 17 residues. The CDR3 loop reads CATSTQGQGQAQETQYF. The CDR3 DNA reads TGCGCCACCAGCACCCAAGGACAGGGACAGGCCCAAGAGACCCAGTACTTC. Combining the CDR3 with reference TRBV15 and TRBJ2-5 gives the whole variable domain DAMVIQNPRYQVTQFGKPVTLSCSQTLNHNVMYWYQQKSSQAPKLLFHYYDKDFNNEADTPDNFQSRRPNTSFCFLDIRSPGLGDTAMYLCATSTQGQGQAQETQYFGPGTRLLVL.

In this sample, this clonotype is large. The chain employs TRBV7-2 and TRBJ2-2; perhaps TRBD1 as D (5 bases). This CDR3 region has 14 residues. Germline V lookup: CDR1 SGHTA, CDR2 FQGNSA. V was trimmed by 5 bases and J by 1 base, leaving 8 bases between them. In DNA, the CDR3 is TGTGCCAGCAGCACCGACAGGAACACCGGGGAGCTGTTTTTT. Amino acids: CASSTDRNTGELFF. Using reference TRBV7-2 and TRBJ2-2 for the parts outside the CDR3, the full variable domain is GAGVSQSPSNKVTEKGKDVELRCDPISGHTALYWYRQSLGQGLEFLIYFQGNSAPDKSGLPSDRFSAERTGGSVSTLTIQRTQQEDSAVYLCASSTDRNTGELFFGEGSRLTVL.

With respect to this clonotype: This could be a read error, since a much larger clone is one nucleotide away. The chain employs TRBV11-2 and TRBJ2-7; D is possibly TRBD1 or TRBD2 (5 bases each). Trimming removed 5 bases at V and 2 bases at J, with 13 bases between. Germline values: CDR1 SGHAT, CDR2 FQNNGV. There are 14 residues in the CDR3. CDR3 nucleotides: TGTGCCAGCAGCCCAACCCGGGACGCCTACGAGCAGTACTTC. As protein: CASSPTRDAYEQYF.

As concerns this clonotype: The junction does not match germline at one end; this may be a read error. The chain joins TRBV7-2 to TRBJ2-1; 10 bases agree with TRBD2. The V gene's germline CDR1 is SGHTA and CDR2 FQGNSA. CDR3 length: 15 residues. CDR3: CASSPVAGGGYERSF. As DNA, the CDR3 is TGTGCCAGCAGCCCCGTAGCGGGAGGAGGGTATGAGCGGTCCTTC.

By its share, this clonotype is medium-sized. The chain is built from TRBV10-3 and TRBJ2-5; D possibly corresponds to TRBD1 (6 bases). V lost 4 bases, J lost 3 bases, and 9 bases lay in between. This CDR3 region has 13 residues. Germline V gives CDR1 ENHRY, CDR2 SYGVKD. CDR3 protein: CAISARTEETQYF. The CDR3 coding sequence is TGTGCCATCAGTGCGAGGACAGAAGAGACCCAGTACTTC.

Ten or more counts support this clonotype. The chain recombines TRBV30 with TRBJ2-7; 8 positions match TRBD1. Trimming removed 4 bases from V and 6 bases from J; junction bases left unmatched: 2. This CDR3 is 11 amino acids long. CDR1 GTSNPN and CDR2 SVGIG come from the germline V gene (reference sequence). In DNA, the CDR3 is TGTGCCTGGACCGACAGGGGCGAGCAGTACTTC. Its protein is CAWTDRGEQYF.

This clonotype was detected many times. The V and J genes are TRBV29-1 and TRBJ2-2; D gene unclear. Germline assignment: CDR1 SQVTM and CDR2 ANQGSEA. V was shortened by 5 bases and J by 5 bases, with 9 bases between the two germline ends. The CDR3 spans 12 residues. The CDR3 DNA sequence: TGCAGCGTTACCGACCGGACCGGGGAGCTGTTTTTT. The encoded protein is CSVTDRTGELFF.

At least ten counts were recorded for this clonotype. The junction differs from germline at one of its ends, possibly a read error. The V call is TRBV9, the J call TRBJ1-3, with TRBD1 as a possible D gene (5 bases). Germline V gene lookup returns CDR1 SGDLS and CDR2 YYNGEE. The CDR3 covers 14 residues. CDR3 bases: TGTGCCATCAGCCCTCAGACAGCTGGAAACACCATATATTTT. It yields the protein CAISPQTAGNTIYF.

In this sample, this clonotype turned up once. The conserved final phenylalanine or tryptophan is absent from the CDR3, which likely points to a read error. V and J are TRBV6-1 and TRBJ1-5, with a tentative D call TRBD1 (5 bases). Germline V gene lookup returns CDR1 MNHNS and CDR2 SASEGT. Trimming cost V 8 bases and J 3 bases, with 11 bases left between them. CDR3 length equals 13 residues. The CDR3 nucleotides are TGTGCCAGCGGGACGACACTCAATCAGCCCCAGCATTGT. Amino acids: CASGTTLNQPQHC.

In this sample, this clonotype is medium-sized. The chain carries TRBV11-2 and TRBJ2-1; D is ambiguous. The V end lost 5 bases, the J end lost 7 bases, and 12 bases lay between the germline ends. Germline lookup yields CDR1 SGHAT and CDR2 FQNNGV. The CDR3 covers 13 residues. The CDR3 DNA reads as TGTGCCAGCAGCCAAGGGCACGCGAATGAGCAGTTCTTC. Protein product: CASSQGHANEQFF.

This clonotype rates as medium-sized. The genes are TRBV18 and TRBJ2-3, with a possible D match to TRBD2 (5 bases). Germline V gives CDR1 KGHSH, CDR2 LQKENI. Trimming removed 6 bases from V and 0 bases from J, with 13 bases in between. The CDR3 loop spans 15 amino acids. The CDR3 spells CASSTRAASTDTQYF. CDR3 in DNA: TGTGCCAGCTCGACCCGAGCGGCTAGCACAGATACGCAGTATTTT. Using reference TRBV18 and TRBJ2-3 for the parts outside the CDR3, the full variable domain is NAGVMQNPRHLVRRRGQEARLRCSPMKGHSHVYWYRQLPEEGLKFMVYLQKENIIDESGMPKERFSAEFPKEGPSILRIQQVVRGDSAAYFCASSTRAASTDTQYFGPGTRLTVL.

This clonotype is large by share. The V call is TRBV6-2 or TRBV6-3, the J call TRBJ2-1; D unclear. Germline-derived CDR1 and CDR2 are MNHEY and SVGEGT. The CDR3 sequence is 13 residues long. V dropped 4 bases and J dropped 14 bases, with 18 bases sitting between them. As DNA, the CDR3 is TGTGCCAGCAGTTGGGGTGGTTGGATTCCGGAGTTCTTC. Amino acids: CASSWGGWIPEFF.

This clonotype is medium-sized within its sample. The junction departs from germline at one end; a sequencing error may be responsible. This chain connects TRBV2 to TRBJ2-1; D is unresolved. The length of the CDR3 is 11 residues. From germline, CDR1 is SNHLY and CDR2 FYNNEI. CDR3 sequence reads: CASSGVGEQSF. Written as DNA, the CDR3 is TGTGCCAGCAGTGGGGTGGGCGAGCAGTCCTTC.

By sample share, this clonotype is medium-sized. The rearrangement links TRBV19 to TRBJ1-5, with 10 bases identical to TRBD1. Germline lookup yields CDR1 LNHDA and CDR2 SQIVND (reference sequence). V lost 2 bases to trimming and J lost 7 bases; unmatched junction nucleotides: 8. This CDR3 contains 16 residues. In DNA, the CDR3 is TGTGCCAGTAGTATATCCGGGACAGGGGTTGGCCAGCCCCAGCATTTT. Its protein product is CASSISGTGVGQPQHF.